Each of the 31 T cell receptor beta chains below was sequenced from the same sample in a study of T cells in localized non-small cell lung cancer. Profiling relied on immunoSEQ multiplex PCR, and the TCRdb table lists in-frame clones only, not all of them. The profile covers roughly 7,800 clones, with 93% appearing a single time and around 2.9% taken by the ten largest. The sequencing used peripheral blood, collected before any cancer treatment. Every receptor here comes from a woman aged 35-75 years with stage I lung adenocarcinoma.

The J gene is TRBJ1-2, the V gene TRBV2; D is possibly TRBD1 (5 bases). V shed 3 bases and J shed 4 bases, with 15 bases lying between them. In germline, CDR1 is SNHLY, CDR2 FYNNEI. This CDR3 is built from 15 residues. The CDR3: CASSDPGPWGYGYTF. DNA for the CDR3: TGTGCCAGCAGTGATCCGGGACCTTGGGGCTATGGCTACACCTTC.

The V call is TRBV4-1, the J call TRBJ2-6, with 7 bases aligning to TRBD1. Trimming removed 1 base from V and 0 bases from J; junction bases left unmatched: 6. Germline V CDR1 and CDR2: MGHRA, YSYEKL. This CDR3 is built from 18 residues. The CDR3 is CASSQAPGQSSGANVLTF. The DNA for the CDR3 is TGCGCCAGCAGCCAAGCACCGGGACAGTCCTCTGGGGCCAACGTCCTGACTTTC.

The CDR3: CASSVWGSSNQPQHF. CDR3 nucleotide sequence: TGTGCCAGTAGTGTGTGGGGGAGTAGCAATCAGCCCCAGCATTTT. The chain carries TRBV19 and TRBJ1-5; TRBD1 might be the D (5 bases). In germline, CDR1 is LNHDA, CDR2 SQIVND (reference sequence). V was cut by 5 bases and J by 0 bases, with 11 bases left in between. This CDR3 has 15 amino acids.

This rearrangement joins TRBV4-1 to TRBJ1-1; 7 bases align to TRBD1. V dropped 4 bases and J dropped 0; count of bases not matched to a gene: 14. Germline CDR1 MGHRA, CDR2 YSYEKL. CDR3 length: 18 amino acids. CDR3 sequence reads: CASSRSPRGTAMNTEAFF. The CDR3 coding sequence is TGCGCCAGCAGCCGGAGTCCCCGGGGGACAGCTATGAACACTGAAGCTTTCTTT.

The chain combines TRBV6-5 with TRBJ1-1, with D possibly being TRBD1 (5 bases). The CDR3 contains 13 residues. V lost 5 bases and J lost 4, with 11 bases in between. Germline CDR1 MNHEY, CDR2 SVGAGI. CDR3 protein: CASSDQGGTEAFF. CDR3 DNA: TGTGCCAGCAGTGACCAGGGAGGCACTGAAGCTTTCTTT.

This chain connects TRBV2 to TRBJ2-3; TRBD2 might be the D (5 bases). This CDR3 spans 15 amino acids. Between the trimmed V and J ends, which lost 6 bases and 2 bases, there was a span of 15 bases. Germline V gene data show CDR1 as SNHLY and CDR2 as FYNNEI. The CDR3, as DNA: TGTGCCAGCAGGGGGAGAAGTCCGATCACAGATACGCAGTATTTT. This gives the protein CASRGRSPITDTQYF. The whole variable domain, filled in from reference TRBV2 and TRBJ2-3, reads EPEVTQTPSHQVTQMGQEVILRCVPISNHLYFYWYRQILGQKVEFLVSFYNNEISEKSEIFDDQFSVERPDGSNFTLKIRSTKLEDSAMYFCASRGRSPITDTQYFGPGTRLTVL.

The gene calls are TRBV13 and TRBJ1-3; D perhaps matches TRBD1 (5 bases). The CDR3 is 15 residues long. V gave up 4 bases and J gave up 1 base, with 11 bases separating them. Germline values: CDR1 PRHDT, CDR2 FYEKMQ (reference sequence). In DNA, the CDR3 is TGTGCCAGCAGCTCAGGCCGGGGGTCTGGAAACACCATATATTTT. Translated, it gives CASSSGRGSGNTIYF.

This rearrangement joins TRBV27 to TRBJ1-1; D uncertain. In germline, CDR1 is MNHEY, CDR2 SMNVEV (reference sequence). V lost 3 bases to trimming and J lost 1 base, with 6 bases between them. This CDR3 is built from 13 residues. CDR3 bases: TGTGCCAGCAGTTTGACTAGGAACACTGAAGCTTTCTTT. Translating gives CASSLTRNTEAFF.

The chain carries TRBV30 and TRBJ2-7, with TRBD1 identical over 8 bases. In germline, CDR1 is GTSNPN, CDR2 SVGIG (reference sequence). The junction had 8 bases not matched to a gene; V was cut back by 8 bases and J by 2 bases. The length of the CDR3 is 13 residues. This chain's CDR3 is CAADRDRPYEQYF. The CDR3 DNA reads TGTGCCGCTGACCGGGACAGGCCCTACGAGCAGTACTTC.

The chain carries TRBV2 and TRBJ1-1, with TRBD1 as a possible D gene (6 bases). Trimming took off 2 bases at V and 6 bases at J, with 10 bases between the two ends. CDR1 is SNHLY, CDR2 FYNNEI, per germline. The CDR3 has 13 amino acids. The CDR3 nucleotides read TGTGCCAGCAGTGAAAATAACAGGGCTGAAGCTTTCTTT. Translation gives CASSENNRAEAFF.

The rearrangement joins TRBV12-5 to TRBJ2-7; 8 positions match TRBD1. CDR1 is LGHNT, CDR2 FRNRAP, per germline. The V and J ends lost 5 bases and 4 bases, in that order; junction bases with no gene match: 10. The CDR3 length is 15 residues. The CDR3 is CASGGQGALIYEQYF. CDR3 coding DNA: TGTGCTAGTGGTGGTCAGGGGGCGCTTATTTACGAGCAGTACTTC.

This sequence joins TRBV5-1 and TRBJ2-7; 9 positions match TRBD2. Germline values: CDR1 SGHRS, CDR2 YFSETQ. J gave up 7 bases and V 1 base, and 9 bases lay outside the gene matches. This CDR3 has 15 residues. The CDR3 loop reads CASSLSVAGEGEQYF. The CDR3 DNA reads as TGCGCCAGCAGCTTGTCGGTAGCGGGGGAAGGTGAGCAGTACTTC.

The rearrangement uses TRBV10-1 and TRBJ2-1, with D unclear. The V gene lost 4 bases and the J gene lost 0 bases, with 7 bases spanning the gap. The CDR3 is made up of 14 amino acids. CDR1 WNHNN and CDR2 SYGVQD come from the germline V gene (reference sequence). As DNA, the CDR3 is TGCGCCAGCAGTGTGTTAAGCTCCTACAATGAGCAGTTCTTC. Translation gives CASSVLSSYNEQFF.

The chain combines TRBV29-1 with TRBJ2-1, with D perhaps assigned TRBD1 or TRBD2 (5 bases each). This CDR3 spans 14 amino acids. Germline V gene sequence: CDR1 SQVTM, CDR2 ANQGSEA. V lost 0 bases and J lost 3, with 9 bases in between. CDR3 coding DNA: TGCAGCGTTGAAGAGGGGACCCGCTACAATGAGCAGTTCTTC. It yields the protein CSVEEGTRYNEQFF.

The chain couples TRBV29-1 to TRBJ2-7; unclear D gene. The CDR3 is 13 residues long. V gave up 4 bases and J gave up 2 bases, with 12 bases separating them. Germline V gene data show CDR1 as SQVTM and CDR2 as ANQGSEA. The chain's CDR3 is CSVVVSLPYEQYF. In nucleotides, the CDR3 is TGCAGCGTTGTAGTTAGTCTTCCCTACGAGCAGTACTTC.

The chain carries TRBV5-6 and TRBJ2-6, with D unresolved. The length of the CDR3 is 17 residues. The V gene's germline CDR1 is SGHDT and CDR2 YYEEEE. V lost 7 bases, J lost 5 bases, and 22 bases lay in between. CDR3 nucleotide sequence: TGTGCCAGCTCCACCGTCAAGTCACAAAGTCGGGCCAACGTCCTGACTTTC. Translation: CASSTVKSQSRANVLTF.

J is TRBJ2-6 and V is TRBV19; 11 bases agree with TRBD2. Germline V gives CDR1 LNHDA, CDR2 SQIVND (reference sequence). The V segment lost 1 base and the J segment 4 bases; nucleotides outside the gene matches: 12. The CDR3 is made up of 20 amino acids. CDR3 amino acids: CASSIGDGLAGSPGANVLTF. The CDR3 bases are TGTGCCAGTAGTATAGGGGATGGACTAGCGGGCTCTCCAGGGGCCAACGTCCTGACTTTC.

This chain connects TRBV7-9 to TRBJ2-5; D could derive from TRBD1 or TRBD2 (5 bases each). Per the germline V gene, CDR1 is SEHNR and CDR2 is FQNEAQ (reference sequence). CDR3 length equals 12 residues. Trimming cost V 5 bases and J 7 bases, with 11 bases left between them. The CDR3 here is CASSRGVGTQYF. The CDR3 region has the DNA TGTGCCAGCAGCCGAGGGGTCGGGACCCAGTACTTC.

The gene calls are TRBV11-2 and TRBJ2-5, with 7 bases aligning to TRBD1. This CDR3 has 17 residues. From germline, CDR1 is SGHAT and CDR2 FQNNGV. With 0 bases clipped from V and 2 bases from J, the junction kept 9 bases outside the gene matches. The CDR3 sequence: CASSLDVRDSLQETQYF. CDR3 DNA sequence: TGTGCCAGCAGCTTAGACGTCCGGGACAGCCTTCAAGAGACCCAGTACTTC.

This chain joins TRBV6-6 and TRBJ2-2, with a tentative D call TRBD2 (5 bases). Trimming stripped 7 bases from V and 3 bases from J, with 12 bases between. CDR1 is MNHNY and CDR2 is SVGAGI in the germline V gene (reference sequence). The CDR3 loop spans 14 amino acids. The CDR3: CASKAQRYTGELFF. In nucleotides, the CDR3 is TGTGCCAGCAAGGCCCAGCGGTACACCGGGGAGCTGTTTTTT.

The chain combines TRBV2 with TRBJ1-5, with D possibly matching TRBD1 (5 bases). The CDR3 contains 15 residues. Trimming pared 6 bases from V and 3 bases from J, leaving 15 bases between. The germline gives CDR1 SNHLY, CDR2 FYNNEI. CDR3 sequence reads: CASRALTALNQPQHF. The CDR3, as DNA: TGTGCCAGCAGGGCCCTGACAGCCCTCAATCAGCCCCAGCATTTT.

The chain joins TRBV6-5 to TRBJ2-7, with 7 bases that match TRBD1. The CDR3 runs 14 residues. Germline trimming cut 5 bases from V and 2 bases from J; bases unmatched to any gene: 6. The germline V gene has CDR1 MNHEY and CDR2 SVGAGI. CDR3 amino acids: CASSGNRGTYEQYF. For the CDR3, the DNA is TGTGCCAGCAGTGGAAACAGGGGAACCTACGAGCAGTACTTC.

The CDR3 loop is CASSSWTVSYEQYF. The CDR3, as DNA: TGTGCCAGCAGCTCCTGGACGGTCTCCTACGAGCAGTACTTC. The chain links TRBV5-6 to TRBJ2-7; the D is unclear. V was trimmed by 3 bases and J by 0 bases, leaving 10 bases between them. The CDR3 is made up of 14 amino acids. Germline loops: CDR1 SGHDT, CDR2 YYEEEE.

V gene TRBV18 combines with J gene TRBJ2-3; unclear D gene. V was trimmed by 6 bases and J by 2 bases, leaving 21 bases between them. Germline V gene lookup returns CDR1 KGHSH and CDR2 LQKENI. The CDR3 contains 17 residues. For the CDR3, the DNA is TGTGCCAGCTCTCCCTCGGCGGACGGGCGATCCACAGATACGCAGTATTTT. Amino acids: CASSPSADGRSTDTQYF.

The rearrangement uses TRBV7-9 and TRBJ2-7; D might be TRBD1 or TRBD2, each matching 5 bases. The CDR3 sequence is 15 residues long. The germline V gene encodes CDR1 SEHNR and CDR2 FQNEAQ (reference sequence). With 5 bases removed from V and 3 bases from J, the gap between germline ends came to 17 bases. This CDR3 is CASSMGTGADYEQYF. CDR3 DNA sequence: TGTGCCAGCAGCATGGGGACCGGGGCCGACTACGAGCAGTACTTC.

This chain links TRBV11-2 with TRBJ2-1; 10 nucleotides agree with TRBD2. The CDR3 length is 16 residues. Germline values: CDR1 SGHAT, CDR2 FQNNGV. V trimming: 1 base; J trimming: 0 bases; junction bases outside the gene matches: 0. The CDR3 DNA is TGTGCCAGCAGCTTAGCTAGCGGGAGCTCCTACAATGAGCAGTTCTTC. Translation: CASSLASGSSYNEQFF.

J is TRBJ2-5 and V is TRBV7-8; 8 bases fit TRBD1. V lost 6 bases to trimming and J lost 5 bases; unmatched junction nucleotides: 8. The germline V gene encodes CDR1 SGHVS and CDR2 FQNEAQ. The CDR3 loop spans 14 amino acids. CDR3 bases: TGTGCCAGCAGAATTCAGGGGGCGCTTGAGACCCAGTACTTC. This codes for CASRIQGALETQYF.

This clone was found once. The J gene is TRBJ1-3, the V gene TRBV19, with D unresolved. Germline V lookup: CDR1 LNHDA, CDR2 SQIVND (reference sequence). V lost 6 bases and J lost 7, with 7 bases in between. The CDR3 extends over 11 amino acids. The CDR3 protein is CASRNGNTIYF. In DNA, the CDR3 is TGTGCCAGTAGAAATGGGAACACCATATATTTT. The full variable domain, in which reference TRBV19 and TRBJ1-3 provide the parts outside the CDR3, is DGGITQSPKYLFRKEGQNVTLSCEQNLNHDAMYWYRQDPGQGLRLIYYSQIVNDFQKGDIAEGYSVSREKKESFPLTVTSAQKNPTAFYLCASRNGNTIYFGEGSWLTVV.

V is TRBV28 and J is TRBJ2-1, with 7 bases aligning to TRBD2. CDR1 is MDHEN and CDR2 is SYDVKM in the germline V gene. V lost 8 bases and J lost 4; bases outside the gene matches: 8. The CDR3 runs 14 residues. CDR3 sequence reads: CASRAGEQYNEQFF. Here the CDR3 DNA reads TGTGCCAGCCGGGCGGGGGAACAATACAATGAGCAGTTCTTC.

The genes are TRBV2 and TRBJ2-6; D perhaps matches TRBD2 (6 bases). Trimming cost V 3 bases and J 4 bases, with 10 bases left between them. CDR3 length: 15 residues. Germline V gene lookup returns CDR1 SNHLY and CDR2 FYNNEI. The CDR3 is CASSDRRAGANVLTF. The CDR3 DNA is TGTGCCAGCAGTGATAGGAGGGCCGGGGCCAACGTCCTGACTTTC.

The genes are TRBV29-1 and TRBJ2-3; 10 positions agree with TRBD1. The CDR3 has 13 amino acids. J lost 4 bases, V lost 8 bases, and 6 bases had no gene match. Looked up from germline, CDR1 is SQVTM and CDR2 is ANQGSEA. CDR3 sequence (DNA): TGCAGCCACCCGACAGGGGGCGCAGATACGCAGTATTTT. Residues: CSHPTGGADTQYF.